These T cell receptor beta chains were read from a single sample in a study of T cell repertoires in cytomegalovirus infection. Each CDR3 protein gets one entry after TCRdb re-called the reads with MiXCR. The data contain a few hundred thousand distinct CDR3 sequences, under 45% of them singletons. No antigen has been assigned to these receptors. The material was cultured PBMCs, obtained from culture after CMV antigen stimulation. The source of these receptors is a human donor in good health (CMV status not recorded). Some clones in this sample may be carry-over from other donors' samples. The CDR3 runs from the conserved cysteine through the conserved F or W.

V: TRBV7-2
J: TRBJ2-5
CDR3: CASSGSRVLGTQYF

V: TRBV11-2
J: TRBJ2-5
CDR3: CASSLSGAAWRESQETQYF

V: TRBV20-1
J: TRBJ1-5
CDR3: CSAPRNRDSNQPQHF

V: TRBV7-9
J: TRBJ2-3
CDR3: CASSKGQAGDTQYF

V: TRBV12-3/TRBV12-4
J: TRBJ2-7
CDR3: CASSPPRSGSYEQYF

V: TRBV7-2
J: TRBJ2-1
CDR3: CASSPSGGSYNEQFF

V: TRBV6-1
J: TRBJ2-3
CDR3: CASRRDRTDTQYF

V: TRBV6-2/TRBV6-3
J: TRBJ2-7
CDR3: CASSSRQGGRASSYEQYF

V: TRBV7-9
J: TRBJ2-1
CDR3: CASTPGSIAYNEQFF

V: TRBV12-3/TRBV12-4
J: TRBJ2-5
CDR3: CASSLPSGRGGETQYF

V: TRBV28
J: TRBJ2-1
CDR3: CASSYGRGRGGTYNEQFF

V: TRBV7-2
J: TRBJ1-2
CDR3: CASNGGSNYGYTF

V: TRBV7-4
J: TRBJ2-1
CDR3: CASSFSTSGSGYEQFF

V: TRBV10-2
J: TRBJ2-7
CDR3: CASLSAGGSYEQYF

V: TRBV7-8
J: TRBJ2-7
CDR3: CASSFDGGWEQYF

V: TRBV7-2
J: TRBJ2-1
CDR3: CASSSPSGRVWNEQFF

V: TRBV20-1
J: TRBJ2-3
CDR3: CSAAGGSPRVTDTQYF

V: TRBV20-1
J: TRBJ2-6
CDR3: CSARKISGANVLTF

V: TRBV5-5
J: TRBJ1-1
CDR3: CASSANTVAEAFF

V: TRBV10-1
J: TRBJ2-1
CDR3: CASSPGLAGGGMNEQFF

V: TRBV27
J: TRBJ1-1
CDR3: CASSLWGAGDTEAFF

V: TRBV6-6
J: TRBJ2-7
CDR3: CASSVGTHSSYEQYF

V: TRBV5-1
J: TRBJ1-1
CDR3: CASSGKTNTEAFF

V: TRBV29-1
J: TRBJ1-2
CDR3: CSASTTGAAANYGYTF

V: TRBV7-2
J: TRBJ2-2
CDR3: CASSPRSGRVTGELFF

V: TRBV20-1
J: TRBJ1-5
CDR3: CSASNIRGQPQHF

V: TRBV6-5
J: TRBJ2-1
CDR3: CASSYCGGGKDNEQFF

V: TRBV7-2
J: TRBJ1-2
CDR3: CASSLVLGLFYGYTF

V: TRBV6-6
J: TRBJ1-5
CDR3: CASSYDVLAPQHF

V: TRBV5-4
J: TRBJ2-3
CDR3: CASSLPVGRRADTQYF

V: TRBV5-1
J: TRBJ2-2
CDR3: CASSLQSRDRGTGELFF

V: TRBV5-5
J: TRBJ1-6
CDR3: CASSRGPRDSVTLHF

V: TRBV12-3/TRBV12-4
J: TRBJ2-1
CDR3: CASSLARTGVSSNEQFF

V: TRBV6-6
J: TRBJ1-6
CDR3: CASSYPEGGSPLHF

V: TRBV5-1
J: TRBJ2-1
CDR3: CASSPYASGGIGSEQFF

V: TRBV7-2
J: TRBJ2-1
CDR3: CASSAWNEQFF

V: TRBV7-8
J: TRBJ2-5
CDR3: CASSSVTGGYQETQYF

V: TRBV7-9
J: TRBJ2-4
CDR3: CASSPPAGAENIQYF